The 8 T cell receptor beta chains below come from one sample, sequenced in a study of tumor-infiltrating lymphocytes in localized non-small cell lung cancer. Sequencing was performed with immunoSEQ multiplex PCR; in TCRdb, only in-frame clones are kept and a portion is missing. The repertoire includes roughly 12,000 clones, just over 85% of them detected once, and 7.8% sits in the top ten. The source material was uninvolved lung tissue not adjacent to the tumor. These receptors came from a human donor with non-small cell lung cancer.

About this clone itself: Other nucleotide sequences in the sample specify the same CDR3. The CDR3 DNA follows: TGCGCCAGCAGCCAAGAAGGGACACGCAACGAGCAGTACTTC. It specifies CASSQEGTRNEQYF. V is TRBV4-1 and J is TRBJ2-7; maybe TRBD1 (6 bases). The CDR3 contains 14 residues. Trimming left V 0 bases short and J 5 bases short, with 11 bases between. Germline V CDR1 and CDR2: MGHRA, YSYEKL.

The CDR3 spells CASSLEEGRTQYF. The DNA for the CDR3 is TGCGCCAGCAGCTTGGAGGAGGGTCGGACCCAGTACTTC. The J gene is TRBJ2-5, the V gene TRBV5-1; D perhaps matches TRBD2 (6 bases). CDR3 size: 13 residues. CDR1 and CDR2 from the germline V gene are SGHRS and YFSETQ. The germline V and J ends were trimmed by 0 bases and 7 bases, with 10 bases remaining between them.

The chain couples TRBV6-5 to TRBJ1-5; D not certain. The CDR3 is 15 amino acids. The germline V gene encodes CDR1 MNHEY and CDR2 SVGAGI. Trimming removed 5 bases at V and 0 bases at J, with 11 bases between. Here the CDR3 DNA reads TGTGCCAGCAGTGCGGACGGAATTAGCAATCAGCCCCAGCATTTT. The encoded protein is CASSADGISNQPQHF.

The chain links TRBV27 to TRBJ1-2; 7 nucleotides align to TRBD1. The CDR3 contains 13 residues. J gave up 8 bases and V 2 bases, and 5 bases lay outside the gene matches. The germline V gene has CDR1 MNHEY and CDR2 SMNVEV (reference sequence). CDR3 sequence (DNA): TGTGCCAGCAGTTTAACAGGGGTGGAAGGCTACACCTTC. As protein: CASSLTGVEGYTF.

This chain joins TRBV7-2 and TRBJ2-2; D call uncertain. The V end was cut by 5 bases, the J end by 2 bases, with 12 bases between. CDR1 and CDR2 from the germline V gene are SGHTA and FQGNSA. The CDR3 is made up of 15 amino acids. CDR3 amino acids: CASSVLPQNTGELFF. In nucleotides, the CDR3 is TGTGCCAGCAGCGTCCTTCCGCAAAACACCGGGGAGCTGTTTTTT. The full variable domain, rest sourced from reference TRBV7-2 and TRBJ2-2, is GAGVSQSPSNKVTEKGKDVELRCDPISGHTALYWYRQSLGQGLEFLIYFQGNSAPDKSGLPSDRFSAERTGGSVSTLTIQRTQQEDSAVYLCASSVLPQNTGELFFGEGSRLTVL.

This chain connects TRBV18 to TRBJ2-3; weak D call: TRBD2 (6 bases). The CDR3 loop spans 13 amino acids. Germline V gene sequence: CDR1 KGHSH, CDR2 LQKENI. V dropped 2 bases and J dropped 5 bases, with 8 bases sitting between them. In DNA form, the CDR3 reads TGTGCCAGCTCACCAGGAGGGGTAGATACGCAGTATTTT. It encodes CASSPGGVDTQYF.

The V and J genes are TRBV7-6 and TRBJ1-3; a weak D match, TRBD1 (6 bases). This CDR3 is 16 amino acids long. The germline gives CDR1 SGHVS, CDR2 FNYEAQ. Trimming pared 5 bases from V and 0 bases from J, leaving 14 bases between. In nucleotides, the CDR3 is TGTGCCAGCAGCATAAACACAGGGAGCTCTGGAAACACCATATATTTT. Translating it yields CASSINTGSSGNTIYF.

V and J are TRBV18 and TRBJ1-1, with D maybe TRBD1 (5 bases). The V gene's germline CDR1 is KGHSH and CDR2 LQKENI. V shed 3 bases and J shed 2 bases, with 16 bases lying between them. This CDR3 is 16 amino acids long. CDR3 in amino acids: CASSPLAQGVNTEAFF. The DNA of the CDR3 is TGTGCCAGCTCACCGCTCGCCCAGGGAGTCAACACTGAAGCTTTCTTT.